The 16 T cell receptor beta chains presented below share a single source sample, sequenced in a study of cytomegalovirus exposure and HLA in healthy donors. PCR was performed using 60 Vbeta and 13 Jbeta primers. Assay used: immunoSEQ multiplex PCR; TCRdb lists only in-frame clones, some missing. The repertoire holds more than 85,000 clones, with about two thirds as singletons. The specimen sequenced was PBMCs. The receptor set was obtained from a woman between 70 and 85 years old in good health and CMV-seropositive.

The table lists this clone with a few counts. The CDR3 sequence: CASSYYASSYNEQFF. CDR3 coding DNA: TGTGCCAGCAGTTACTATGCTAGCTCCTACAATGAGCAGTTCTTC. The chain combines TRBV6-6 with TRBJ2-1; D ambiguous. The V gene's germline CDR1 is MNHNY and CDR2 SVGAGI (reference sequence). V lost 1 base, J lost 0 bases, and 7 bases lay in between. The CDR3 contains 15 residues.

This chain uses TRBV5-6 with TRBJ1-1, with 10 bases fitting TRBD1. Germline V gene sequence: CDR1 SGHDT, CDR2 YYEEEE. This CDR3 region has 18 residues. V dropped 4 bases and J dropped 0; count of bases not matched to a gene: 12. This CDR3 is CASSLTGTGAMMNTEAFF. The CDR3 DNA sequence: TGTGCCAGCAGCCTAACCGGGACAGGGGCCATGATGAACACTGAAGCTTTCTTT. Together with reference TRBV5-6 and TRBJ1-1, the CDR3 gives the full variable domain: DAGVTQSPTHLIKTRGQQVTLRCSPKSGHDTVSWYQQALGQGPQFIFQYYEEEERQRGNFPDRFSGHQFPNYSSELNVNALLLGDSALYLCASSLTGTGAMMNTEAFFGQGTRLTVV.

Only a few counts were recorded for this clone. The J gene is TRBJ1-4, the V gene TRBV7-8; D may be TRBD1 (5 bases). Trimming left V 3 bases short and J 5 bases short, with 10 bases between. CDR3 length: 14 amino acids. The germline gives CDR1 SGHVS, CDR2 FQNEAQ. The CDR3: CASSFRGDNEKLFF. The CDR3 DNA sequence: TGTGCCAGCAGCTTCCGGGGGGACAATGAAAAACTGTTTTTT.

In DNA, the CDR3 is TGTGCCAGCAGCCGGGACATTCCAGCCACAGATACGCAGTATTTT. It yields the protein CASSRDIPATDTQYF. The chain employs TRBV7-6 and TRBJ2-3; TRBD1 is a possible D gene (6 bases). The CDR3 runs to 15 residues. Germline CDR1 reads SGHVS; CDR2 reads FNYEAQ. V gave up 5 bases and J gave up 2 bases, with 14 bases separating them.

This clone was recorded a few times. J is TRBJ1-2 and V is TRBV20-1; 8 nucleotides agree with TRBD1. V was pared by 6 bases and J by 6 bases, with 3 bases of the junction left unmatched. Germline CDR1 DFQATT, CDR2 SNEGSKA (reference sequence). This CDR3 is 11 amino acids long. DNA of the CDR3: TGCAGTGCATGGACAGGGAATGGCTACACCTTC. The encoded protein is CSAWTGNGYTF.

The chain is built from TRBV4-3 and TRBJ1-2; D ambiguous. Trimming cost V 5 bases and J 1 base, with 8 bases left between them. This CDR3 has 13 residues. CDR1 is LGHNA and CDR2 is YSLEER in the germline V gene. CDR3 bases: TGCGCCAGCAGCGCCACAGTTAACTATGGCTACACCTTC. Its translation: CASSATVNYGYTF.

CDR3 amino acids: CASRQVGGYTF. In nucleotides, the CDR3 is TGTGCCAGCAGACAGGTCGGGGGCTACACCTTC. The rearrangement uses TRBV5-6 and TRBJ1-2; the D gene is possibly TRBD1 (5 bases). The V end was cut by 5 bases, the J end by 8 bases, with 10 bases between. This CDR3 has 11 residues. Germline-derived CDR1 and CDR2 are SGHDT and YYEEEE.

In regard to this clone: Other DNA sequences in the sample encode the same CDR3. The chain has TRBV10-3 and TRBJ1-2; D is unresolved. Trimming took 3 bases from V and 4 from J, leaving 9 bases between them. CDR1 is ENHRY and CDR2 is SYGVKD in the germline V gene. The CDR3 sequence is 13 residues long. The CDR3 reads CAISDQEGYGYTF. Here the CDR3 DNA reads TGTGCCATCAGTGATCAGGAGGGCTATGGCTACACCTTC.

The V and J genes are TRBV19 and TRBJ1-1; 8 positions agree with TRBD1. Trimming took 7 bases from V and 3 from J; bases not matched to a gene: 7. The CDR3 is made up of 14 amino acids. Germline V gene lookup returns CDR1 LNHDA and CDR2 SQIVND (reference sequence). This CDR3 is CASTEQGAYTEAFF. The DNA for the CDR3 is TGTGCCAGTACGGAGCAGGGGGCATACACTGAAGCTTTCTTT.

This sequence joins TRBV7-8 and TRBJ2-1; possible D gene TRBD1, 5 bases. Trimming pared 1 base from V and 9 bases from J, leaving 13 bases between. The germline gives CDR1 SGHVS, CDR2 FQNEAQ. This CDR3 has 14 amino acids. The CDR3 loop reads CASSLGLDRTEQFF. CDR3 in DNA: TGTGCCAGCAGCTTAGGCCTCGACAGAACTGAGCAGTTCTTC.

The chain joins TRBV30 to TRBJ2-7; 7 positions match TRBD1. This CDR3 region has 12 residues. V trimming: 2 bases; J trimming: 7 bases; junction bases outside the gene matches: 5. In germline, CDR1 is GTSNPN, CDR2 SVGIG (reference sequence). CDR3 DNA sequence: TGTGCCTGGAGTTCGACAGGGAATGAGCAGTACTTC. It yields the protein CAWSSTGNEQYF.

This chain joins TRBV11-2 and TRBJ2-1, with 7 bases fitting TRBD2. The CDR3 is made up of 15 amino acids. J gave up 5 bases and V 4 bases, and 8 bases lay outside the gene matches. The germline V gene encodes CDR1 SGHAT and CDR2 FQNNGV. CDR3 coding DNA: TGTGCCAGCAGCTCCCCCCCGGGGGGTAACAATGAGCAGTTCTTC. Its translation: CASSSPPGGNNEQFF.

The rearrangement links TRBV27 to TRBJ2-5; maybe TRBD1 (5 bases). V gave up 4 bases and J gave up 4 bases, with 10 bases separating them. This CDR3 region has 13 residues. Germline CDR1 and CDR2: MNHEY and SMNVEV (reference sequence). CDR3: CASSSHRTETQYF. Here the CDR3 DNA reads TGTGCCAGCAGTTCTCACAGGACAGAGACCCAGTACTTC.

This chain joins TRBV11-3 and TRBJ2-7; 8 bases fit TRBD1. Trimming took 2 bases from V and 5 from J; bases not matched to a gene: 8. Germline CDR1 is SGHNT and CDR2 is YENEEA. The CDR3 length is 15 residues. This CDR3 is CASSLPRTGNNEQYF. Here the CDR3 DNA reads TGTGCCAGCAGCTTACCCCGGACAGGGAACAACGAGCAGTACTTC.

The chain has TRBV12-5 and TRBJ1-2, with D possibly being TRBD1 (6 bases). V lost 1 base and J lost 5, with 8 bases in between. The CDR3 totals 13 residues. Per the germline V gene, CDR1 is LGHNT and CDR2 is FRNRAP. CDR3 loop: CASGLDREYGYTF. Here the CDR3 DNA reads TGTGCTAGTGGTTTGGACAGGGAATATGGCTACACCTTC.

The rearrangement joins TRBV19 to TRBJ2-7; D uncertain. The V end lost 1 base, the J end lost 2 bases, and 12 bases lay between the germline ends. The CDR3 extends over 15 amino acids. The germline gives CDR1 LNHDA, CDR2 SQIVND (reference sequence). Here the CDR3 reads CASSIATADTYEQYF. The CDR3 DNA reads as TGTGCCAGTAGTATAGCTACAGCTGATACCTACGAGCAGTACTTC.